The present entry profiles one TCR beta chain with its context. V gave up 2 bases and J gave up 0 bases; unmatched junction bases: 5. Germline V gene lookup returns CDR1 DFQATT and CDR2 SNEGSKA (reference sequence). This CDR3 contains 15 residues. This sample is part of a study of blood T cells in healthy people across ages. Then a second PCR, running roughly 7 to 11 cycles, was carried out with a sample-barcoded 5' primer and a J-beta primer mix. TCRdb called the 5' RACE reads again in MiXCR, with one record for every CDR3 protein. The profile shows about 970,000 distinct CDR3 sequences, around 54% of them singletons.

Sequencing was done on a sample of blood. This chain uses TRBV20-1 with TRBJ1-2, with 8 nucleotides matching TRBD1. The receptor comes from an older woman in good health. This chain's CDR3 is CSARSWDRTNYGYTF. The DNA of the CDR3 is TGCAGTGCTAGATCATGGGACAGGACTAACTATGGCTACACCTTC.